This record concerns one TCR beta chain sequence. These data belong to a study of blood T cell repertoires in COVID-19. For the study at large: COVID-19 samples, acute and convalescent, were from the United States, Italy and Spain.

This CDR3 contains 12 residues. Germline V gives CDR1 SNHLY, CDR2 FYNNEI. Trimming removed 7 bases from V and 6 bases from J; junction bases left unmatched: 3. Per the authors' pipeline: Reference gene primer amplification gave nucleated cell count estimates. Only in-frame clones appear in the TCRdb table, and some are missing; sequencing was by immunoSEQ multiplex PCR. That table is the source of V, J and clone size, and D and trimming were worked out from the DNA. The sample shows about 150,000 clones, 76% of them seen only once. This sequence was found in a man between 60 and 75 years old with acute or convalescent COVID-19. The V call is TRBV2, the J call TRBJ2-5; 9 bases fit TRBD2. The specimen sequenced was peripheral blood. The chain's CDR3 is CASKASGKTQYF. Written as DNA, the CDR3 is TGTGCCAGCAAGGCTAGCGGGAAGACCCAGTACTTC. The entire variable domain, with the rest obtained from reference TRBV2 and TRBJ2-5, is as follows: EPEVTQTPSHQVTQMGQEVILRCVPISNHLYFYWYRQILGQKVEFLVSFYNNEISEKSEIFDDQFSVERPDGSNFTLKIRSTKLEDSAMYFCASKASGKTQYFGPGTRLLVL.